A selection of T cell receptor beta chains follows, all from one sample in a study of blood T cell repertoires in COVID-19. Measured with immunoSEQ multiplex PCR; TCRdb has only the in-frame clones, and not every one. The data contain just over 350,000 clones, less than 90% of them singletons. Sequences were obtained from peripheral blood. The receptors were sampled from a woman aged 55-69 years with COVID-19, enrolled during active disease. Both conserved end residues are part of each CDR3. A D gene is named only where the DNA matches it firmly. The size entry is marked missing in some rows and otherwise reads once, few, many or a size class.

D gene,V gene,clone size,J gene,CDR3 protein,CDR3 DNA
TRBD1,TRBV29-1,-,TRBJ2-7,CSVKYGTGSSYEQYF,TGCAGCGTGAAATACGGGACAGGGAGCTCCTACGAGCAGTACTTC
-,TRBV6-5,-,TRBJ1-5,CASSTVDQPQHF,TGTGCCAGCAGTACTGTAGATCAGCCCCAGCATTTT
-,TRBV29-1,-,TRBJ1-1,CSVVHTEAFF,TGCAGCGTTGTACATACTGAAGCTTTCTTT
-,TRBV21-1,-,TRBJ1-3,CATTSGRGGNTIYF,TGTGCCACCACTTCAGGGCGAGGAGGAAACACCATATATTTT
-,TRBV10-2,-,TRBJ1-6,CATSLGNSPLHF,TGCGCCACCTCACTCGGGAATTCACCCCTCCACTTT
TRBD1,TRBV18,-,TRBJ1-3,CASSRTGTGDSTIYF,TGTGCCAGCTCACGCACCGGGACAGGGGATTCCACCATATATTTT
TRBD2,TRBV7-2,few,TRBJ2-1,CASTSSSGATYHNEQFF,TGTGCCAGCACCTCCTCTAGCGGGGCAACGTATCACAATGAGCAGTTCTTC
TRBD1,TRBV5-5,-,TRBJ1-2,CASSFGRDRETYGYTF,TGTGCCAGCAGCTTCGGTAGGGACAGGGAGACCTATGGCTACACCTTC
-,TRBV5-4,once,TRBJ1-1,CASSHDEGRGTEAFF,TGTGCCAGCAGCCACGATGAAGGTCGGGGCACTGAAGCTTTCTTT
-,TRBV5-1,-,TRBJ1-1,CASSSQGWGTEAFF,TGCGCCAGCAGCTCACAGGGTTGGGGCACTGAAGCTTTCTTT
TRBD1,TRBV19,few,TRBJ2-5,CASSSLQGEETQYF,TGTGCCAGTAGTTCCCTACAGGGGGAAGAGACCCAGTACTTC
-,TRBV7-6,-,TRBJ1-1,CASSSVNTEAFF,TGTGCCAGCAGCTCTGTGAACACTGAAGCTTTCTTT
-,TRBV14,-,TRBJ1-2,CASSERHSGYTF,TGTGCCAGCAGCGAAAGACACAGTGGCTACACCTTC
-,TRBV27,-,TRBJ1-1,CASSSPGSTEAFF,TGTGCCAGCAGCTCCCCAGGGTCCACTGAAGCTTTCTTT
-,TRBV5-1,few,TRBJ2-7,CASSLGQQVYEQYF,TGCGCCAGCAGCTTGGGACAGCAGGTGTACGAGCAGTACTTC
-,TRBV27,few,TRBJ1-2,CASSSPGGYGYTF,TGTGCCAGCAGTTCCCCCGGGGGGTATGGCTACACCTTC
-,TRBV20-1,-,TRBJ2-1,CSARADNEQFF,TGCAGTGCTAGAGCCGACAATGAGCAGTTCTTC
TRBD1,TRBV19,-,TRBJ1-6,CASSPRQGGNSPLHF,TGTGCCAGTAGTCCCCGACAGGGGGGGAATTCACCCCTCCACTTT
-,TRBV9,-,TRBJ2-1,CASSAGGLYNEQFF,TGTGCCAGCAGCGCCGGGGGGCTCTACAATGAGCAGTTCTTC
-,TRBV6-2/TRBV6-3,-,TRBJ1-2,CASSPAPGRRTF,TGTGCCAGCAGCCCAGCCCCGGGAAGGAGGACCTTC